This TCR beta chain appears in the sequencing data of a study of CD8+CD57+ T cells in acquired aplastic anemia. Study as a whole: Healthy donors yielded roughly 9.9 million CD4+ cell reads on average.

This CDR3 comprises 16 residues. Germline V gives CDR1 SGHKS, CDR2 YYEKEE (reference sequence). V was cut by 1 base and J by 7 bases, with 20 bases left in between. CDR3 and TCR beta VDJ profiling relied on genomic DNA as the template. MiXCR was run by TCRdb on the reads, yielding one entry per CDR3 protein. This sample has some 190,000 distinct CDR3 sequences, with around half found just once. The study, taken as a whole, reports: Patients and controls turned out to have roughly 29 CD8+ CDR3 sequences in common.

This clonotype was counted ten times or more. Its specificity is not known. The V call is TRBV5-5, the J call TRBJ1-2; tentative D call: TRBD1 (5 bases). The sequence derives from a human donor in good health. Sequencing used sorted CD4+, CD8+, or CD8+CD57+ T cells (not recorded which) from PBMCs. CDR3 bases: TGTGCCAGCAGCTTGAGGGGTAGTACGGGTACCGCTGGCTACACCTTC. This sequence encodes CASSLRGSTGTAGYTF.